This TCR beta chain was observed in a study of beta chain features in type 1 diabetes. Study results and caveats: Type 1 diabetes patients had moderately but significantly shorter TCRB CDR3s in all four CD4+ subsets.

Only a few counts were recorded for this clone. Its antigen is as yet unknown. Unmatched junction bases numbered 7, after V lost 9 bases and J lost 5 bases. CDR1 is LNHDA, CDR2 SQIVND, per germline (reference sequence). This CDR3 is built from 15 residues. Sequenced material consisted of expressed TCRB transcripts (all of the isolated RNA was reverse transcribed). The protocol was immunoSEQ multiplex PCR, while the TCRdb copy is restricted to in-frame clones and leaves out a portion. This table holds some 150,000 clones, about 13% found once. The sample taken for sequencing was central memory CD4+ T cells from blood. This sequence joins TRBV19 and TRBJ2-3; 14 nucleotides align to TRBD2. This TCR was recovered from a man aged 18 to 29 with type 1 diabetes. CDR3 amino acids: CASAGLAGGEDTQYF. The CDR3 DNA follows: TGTGCCAGCGCCGGACTAGCGGGGGGAGAAGATACGCAGTATTTT. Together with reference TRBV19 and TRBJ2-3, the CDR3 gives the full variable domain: DGGITQSPKYLFRKEGQNVTLSCEQNLNHDAMYWYRQDPGQGLRLIYYSQIVNDFQKGDIAEGYSVSREKKESFPLTVTSAQKNPTAFYLCASAGLAGGEDTQYFGPGTRLTVL.